This TCR beta chain is drawn from a study of regulatory T cells in long-lasting Graves disease. As for the study in general: With positive TSH receptor antibodies and over 5 years of antithyroid drugs, Graves' disease was considered persistent. Broader study findings: Tissue studied was limited to peripheral blood, excluding thyroid tissue. TRBV28, TRBJ1-2 and TRBJ2-5 were favored in persistent disease. Newly diagnosed patients had higher TCR diversity than persistent Graves' patients did.

Library construction for TCR beta used iRepertoire HTBI primers and Arm-PCR of CDR3 regions. MiXCR, run by TCRdb on the multiplex PCR reads, gives a single entry per CDR3 protein. The repertoire consists of about 660,000 distinct CDR3 sequences, with around 30% occurring once and the leading ten covering under 50%. J was trimmed by 0 bases and V by 5 bases; bases with no gene match: 2. There are 14 residues in the CDR3. Looked up from germline, CDR1 is SGDLS and CDR2 is YYNGEE. Regarding time point: persistent/refractory GD, antithyroid drugs over 5 years with positive TRAb. PBMC-derived RNA was used for the TCR library. Details on this clonotype: Its antigen is unknown.

Sequencing used peripheral blood mononuclear cells (PBMCs), obtained when the disease was refractory, from a patient treated with antithyroid drugs. The source is a female donor with Graves disease. The chain joins TRBV9 to TRBJ1-1; TRBD1 matches at 9 bases. CDR3 in DNA: TGTGCCAGCAGTGGACAGGGGATGAACACTGAAGCTTTCTTT. This encodes CASSGQGMNTEAFF.